This TCR beta chain was obtained from a study of cytomegalovirus exposure and HLA in healthy donors. V lost 2 bases, J lost 6 bases, and 9 bases stayed unmatched. Germline CDR1 reads WNHNN; CDR2 reads SYGVQD (reference sequence). The CDR3 runs to 15 residues. The assay was immunoSEQ multiplex PCR, and TCRdb's table has in-frame clones only and misses some. The sample holds fewer than 200,000 clones, roughly 96% seen once. This clone has at least ten counts. Sample: PBMCs. V gene TRBV10-1 combines with J gene TRBJ2-7; TRBD1 agrees at 8 bases. This receptor was obtained from a woman between 18 and 30 years old in good health and CMV-seronegative. For the CDR3, the DNA is TGCGCCAGCAGTGAGGACAGGGGTTTTGCCTGCGAGCAGTACTTC. Translation gives CASSEDRGFACEQYF.